The clone carrying this T cell receptor (beta chain) has only a few counts. Antigen specificity is unknown. Germline V lookup: CDR1 SGHRS, CDR2 YFSETQ. Trimming cost V 0 bases and J 1 base, with 10 bases left between them. CDR3 size: 15 residues. The sample is drawn from a study of CD8 T cells in ankylosing spondylitis. The study's findings and limits: Eight highly homologous variants made up a TCR beta motif, and this motif appeared characteristic of ankylosing spondylitis blood. Both synovial fluid and blood in reactive arthritis had previously been reported to carry some motif variants.

Quantitative 5'-RACE with molecular barcodes was used to make the TCR beta libraries. MiXCR was run by TCRdb on the 5' RACE reads, yielding one entry per CDR3 protein. Of just under 550,000 distinct CDR3 sequences listed, roughly an eighth are singletons. The specimen was blood, either unsorted or a sorted T cell fraction (not recorded which). This clonotype was obtained from a male donor with ankylosing spondylitis. The chain has TRBV5-1 and TRBJ1-1, with TRBD1 as a possible D gene (5 bases). CDR3 residues: CASSLGGGTNTEAFF. In nucleotides, the CDR3 is TGCGCCAGCAGCTTGGGCGGGGGGACGAACACTGAAGCTTTCTTT.